The rows below give T cell receptor beta chains drawn from one sample of a study of shared clonotypes between healthy human individuals. Produced via immunoSEQ multiplex PCR; TCRdb's table is partial and in-frame only. The sample lists some 1,900,000 clones, about 95% occurring once. Material for sequencing was naive CD8+ T cells sorted from blood. These receptors originate from a man younger than 35 in good health. Each CDR3 is given with its conserved first and last residue. Fields, in order: J gene, clone size, D gene, V gene, CDR3 DNA, CDR3 protein. D genes are given only for firm matches. Size is stated for part of the rows, as once, few or many counts, or as a class when the clone is expanded.

J gene: TRBJ2-2
clone size: NA
D gene: NA
V gene: TRBV2
CDR3 DNA: TGTGCCAGCGTCGGCACCGGGGAGCTGTTTTTT
CDR3 protein: CASVGTGELFF

J gene: TRBJ1-5
clone size: NA
D gene: TRBD1
V gene: TRBV4-2
CDR3 DNA: TGTGCCAGCAGCCAATCCGGGACAGGGGGATCGGGCAATCAGCCCCAGCATTTT
CDR3 protein: CASSQSGTGGSGNQPQHF

J gene: TRBJ2-7
clone size: NA
D gene: NA
V gene: TRBV11-2
CDR3 DNA: TGTGCCAGCAGCTTAGATGGCGCTTCCTACGAGCAGTACTTC
CDR3 protein: CASSLDGASYEQYF

J gene: TRBJ2-7
clone size: NA
D gene: TRBD1
V gene: TRBV6-5
CDR3 DNA: TGTGCCAGCAGGCTCGGGACAGGGGGCGCCGAGCAGTACTTC
CDR3 protein: CASRLGTGGAEQYF

J gene: TRBJ2-6
clone size: NA
D gene: TRBD1
V gene: TRBV28
CDR3 DNA: TGTGCCAGTAGACAGGGGTGGGCTGGGGCCAACGTCCTGACTTTC
CDR3 protein: CASRQGWAGANVLTF

J gene: TRBJ2-7
clone size: NA
D gene: TRBD1
V gene: TRBV27
CDR3 DNA: TGTGCCAGCAGCCGGGGACAGACCCTCGAGCAGTACTTC
CDR3 protein: CASSRGQTLEQYF

J gene: TRBJ1-1
clone size: NA
D gene: NA
V gene: TRBV5-5
CDR3 DNA: TGTGCCAGCAGCTTGTACCCTTCGGCAGGGGATTGGACTGAAGCTTTCTTT
CDR3 protein: CASSLYPSAGDWTEAFF

J gene: TRBJ2-1
clone size: few
D gene: NA
V gene: TRBV27
CDR3 DNA: TGTGCCAGCAGTTTTTTCAATGAGCAGTTCTTC
CDR3 protein: CASSFFNEQFF

J gene: TRBJ1-2
clone size: NA
D gene: NA
V gene: TRBV6-5
CDR3 DNA: TGTGCCAGCAGTTATCAGGAGAACTATGGCTACACCTTC
CDR3 protein: CASSYQENYGYTF

J gene: TRBJ2-1
clone size: NA
D gene: TRBD1
V gene: TRBV6-1
CDR3 DNA: TGTGCCACCCAGATACAGGGGGGCTACAATGAGCAGTTCTTC
CDR3 protein: CATQIQGGYNEQFF

J gene: TRBJ2-1
clone size: NA
D gene: NA
V gene: TRBV12-5
CDR3 DNA: TGTGCTAGTGGTCCCTCGGAATGGTACAATGAGCAGTTCTTC
CDR3 protein: CASGPSEWYNEQFF

J gene: TRBJ1-1
clone size: NA
D gene: NA
V gene: TRBV6-5
CDR3 DNA: TGTGCCAGCAGCCCCTGGGAGGGGAACACTGAAGCTTTCTTT
CDR3 protein: CASSPWEGNTEAFF

J gene: TRBJ2-7
clone size: NA
D gene: TRBD1
V gene: TRBV7-9
CDR3 DNA: TGTGCCAGCAGCTTAGTACGGGACAGGGGCTCCTACGAGCAGTACTTC
CDR3 protein: CASSLVRDRGSYEQYF

J gene: TRBJ2-7
clone size: NA
D gene: NA
V gene: TRBV7-2
CDR3 DNA: TGTGCCAGCAGCTTGGAGACTAGGGGTATCTACGAGCAGTACTTC
CDR3 protein: CASSLETRGIYEQYF

J gene: TRBJ2-7
clone size: NA
D gene: NA
V gene: TRBV10-2
CDR3 DNA: TGCGCCAGCAGTGCCCTCCCGGAAGGCGAGCAGTACTTC
CDR3 protein: CASSALPEGEQYF

J gene: TRBJ1-2
clone size: NA
D gene: TRBD1
V gene: TRBV5-8
CDR3 DNA: TGTGCCAGCACCACCGGGACAGTTCCTAACTATGGCTACACCTTC
CDR3 protein: CASTTGTVPNYGYTF

J gene: TRBJ2-7
clone size: once
D gene: NA
V gene: TRBV9
CDR3 DNA: TGTGCCAGCAGCCCCTCTGGCAGGATTGACTACGAGCAGTACTTC
CDR3 protein: CASSPSGRIDYEQYF

J gene: TRBJ2-7
clone size: NA
D gene: NA
V gene: TRBV6-1
CDR3 DNA: TGTGCCAGCAGAGCCCAGAATGGGTTTAACGAGCAGTACTTC
CDR3 protein: CASRAQNGFNEQYF

J gene: TRBJ1-2
clone size: NA
D gene: TRBD1
V gene: TRBV11-2
CDR3 DNA: TGTGCCAGCAGCACGACAGGGGCCATAAAGGGCTACACCTTC
CDR3 protein: CASSTTGAIKGYTF

J gene: TRBJ2-1
clone size: NA
D gene: TRBD2
V gene: TRBV4-1
CDR3 DNA: TGCGCCAGCAGCCAAGCAAGTTTGCGGGGGGCCTACAATGAGCAGTTCTTC
CDR3 protein: CASSQASLRGAYNEQFF

J gene: TRBJ2-3
clone size: NA
D gene: TRBD2
V gene: TRBV2
CDR3 DNA: TGTGCCAGCAGTAGTCCCGGGACTAGCGGGACGACAGATACGCAGTATTTT
CDR3 protein: CASSSPGTSGTTDTQYF

J gene: TRBJ2-3
clone size: NA
D gene: NA
V gene: TRBV7-9
CDR3 DNA: TGTGCCAGCCCAGCAGGGGGGAGCACAGATACGCAGTATTTT
CDR3 protein: CASPAGGSTDTQYF

J gene: TRBJ2-5
clone size: NA
D gene: TRBD1
V gene: TRBV10-3
CDR3 DNA: TGTGCCATCAGTGATGGGACAGGTTTCCAAGAGACCCAGTACTTC
CDR3 protein: CAISDGTGFQETQYF

J gene: TRBJ2-1
clone size: NA
D gene: TRBD2
V gene: TRBV27
CDR3 DNA: TGTGCCAGCAGTGACCGAAGCGGGGGGCCAGGCAATGAGCAGTTCTTC
CDR3 protein: CASSDRSGGPGNEQFF

J gene: TRBJ1-3
clone size: NA
D gene: NA
V gene: TRBV15
CDR3 DNA: TGTGCCACCAGCAGTCGACCGATCTCTGGAAACACCATATATTTT
CDR3 protein: CATSSRPISGNTIYF